These 17 T cell receptor beta chains were all obtained from the same sample, sequenced in a study of blood T cell repertoires in COVID-19. Using immunoSEQ multiplex PCR, the repertoire was profiled, and TCRdb retains in-frame clones only, with some absent. The table records 250,000 to 350,000 clones, 70% to 90% of them present only once. The sequenced sample consisted of PBMCs or T cells enriched from blood (not recorded which). These receptors all stem from a woman aged 25-40 years who had recovered from COVID-19.

V usage is TRBV3-1 (or the pseudogene TRBV3-2) and J usage is TRBJ1-4; the D gene is possibly TRBD1 (6 bases). This CDR3 is 15 amino acids long. The germline V and J ends were trimmed by 0 bases and 8 bases, with 13 bases remaining between them. The germline V gene has CDR1 LGHDT and CDR2 YNNKEL (reference sequence). The CDR3 coding sequence is TGTGCCAGCAGCCAAGATGGACAGTGGAGCGAAAAACTGTTTTTT. Translating gives CASSQDGQWSEKLFF.

V is TRBV19 and J is TRBJ1-1, with 8 bases identical to TRBD1. V was pared by 7 bases and J by 5 bases, with 12 bases of the junction left unmatched. This CDR3 has 15 residues. Germline-derived CDR1 and CDR2 are LNHDA and SQIVND (reference sequence). Written as DNA, the CDR3 is TGTGCCAGTATCGGGACAGGAGGACTCAGAACTGAAGCTTTCTTT. Amino acids: CASIGTGGLRTEAFF.

The CDR3 reads CAWSVLGTGTNQPQHF. For the CDR3, the DNA is TGTGCCTGGAGTGTACTAGGGACAGGGACTAATCAGCCCCAGCATTTT. V is TRBV30 and J is TRBJ1-5; 9 bases are a match to TRBD1. The ends lost 0 bases at V and 4 bases at J; junction bases unmatched: 7. The germline V gene has CDR1 GTSNPN and CDR2 SVGIG (reference sequence). There are 16 residues in the CDR3.

The chain combines TRBV11-2 with TRBJ2-5, with D maybe TRBD2 (6 bases). The V and J ends lost 5 bases and 5 bases respectively, with 24 bases between them. Germline CDR1 and CDR2: SGHAT and FQNNGV. The CDR3 spans 17 residues. The CDR3 here is CASSPTARDWERETQYF. CDR3 DNA sequence: TGTGCCAGCAGCCCAACGGCCCGGGACTGGGAACGGGAGACCCAGTACTTC.

The rearrangement joins TRBV27 to TRBJ1-1; possibly TRBD1 for D (6 bases). The CDR3 length is 15 residues. CDR1 is MNHEY, CDR2 SMNVEV, per germline (reference sequence). V dropped 3 bases and J dropped 1 base, with 12 bases sitting between them. CDR3 nucleotide sequence: TGTGCCAGCAGTTTCGATCCACAGGGGAACACTGAAGCTTTCTTT. Translating gives CASSFDPQGNTEAFF.

This sequence joins TRBV18 and TRBJ2-7; 10 positions match TRBD1. This CDR3 has 16 amino acids. The V and J ends lost 3 bases and 6 bases, in that order; junction bases with no gene match: 11. Germline V CDR1 and CDR2: KGHSH, LQKENI. CDR3 protein: CASSPQRQGAISEQYF. CDR3 DNA sequence: TGTGCCAGCTCACCTCAGCGACAGGGGGCGATAAGCGAGCAGTACTTC.

This rearrangement joins TRBV4-2 to TRBJ2-1, with 7 bases identical to TRBD2. The CDR3 length is 16 residues. From germline, CDR1 is LGHNA and CDR2 YNFKEQ. Trimming cost V 0 bases and J 9 bases; bases outside gene matches: 11. CDR3 amino acids: CASSQEASGAPREQFF. The CDR3 DNA reads TGTGCCAGCAGCCAAGAAGCTAGCGGAGCCCCCCGTGAGCAGTTCTTC.

The CDR3 DNA follows: TGTGCCAGCAGCCAAGGGACAGTGACCTTTAGCAATCAGCCCCAGCATTTT. Its protein is CASSQGTVTFSNQPQHF. The J gene is TRBJ1-5, the V gene TRBV3-1 (or the pseudogene TRBV3-2); maybe TRBD1 (6 bases). This CDR3 has 17 residues. V lost 1 base and J 0 bases, leaving 13 bases between the germline ends. Germline CDR1 reads LGHDT; CDR2 reads YNNKEL (reference sequence).

The rearrangement joins TRBV7-2 to TRBJ1-1, with D perhaps matching TRBD1 (6 bases). The length of the CDR3 is 13 residues. Trimming removed 5 bases at V and 2 bases at J, with 9 bases between. Germline CDR1 reads SGHTA; CDR2 reads FQGNSA. CDR3 bases: TGTGCCAGCAGCGGACAGCCTAACACTGAAGCTTTCTTT. Translation: CASSGQPNTEAFF.

This clone was observed a handful of times. The V call is TRBV2, the J call TRBJ1-1; D unclear. Germline values: CDR1 SNHLY, CDR2 FYNNEI. The V and J ends lost 5 bases and 2 bases respectively, with 3 bases between them. This CDR3 comprises 11 residues. CDR3: CASSLNTEAFF. DNA of the CDR3: TGTGCCAGCAGTTTAAACACTGAAGCTTTCTTT.

The J gene is TRBJ2-1, the V gene TRBV20-1; maybe TRBD2 (5 bases). The CDR3 loop spans 11 amino acids. V lost 6 bases, J lost 8 bases, and 11 bases lay in between. Germline V gene sequence: CDR1 DFQATT, CDR2 SNEGSKA (reference sequence). CDR3 sequence: CSAKGGHEQFF. Here the CDR3 DNA reads TGCAGTGCCAAAGGAGGCCATGAGCAGTTCTTC.

This clone was recorded only once. This chain uses TRBV28 with TRBJ1-6, with D possibly being TRBD1 (6 bases). CDR3 length equals 15 residues. Germline lookup yields CDR1 MDHEN and CDR2 SYDVKM. V was clipped by 3 bases and J by 6 bases, with 12 bases between them. CDR3 sequence (DNA): TGTGCCAGCAGTTTCTCACAGGGTAGTAATTCACCCCTCCACTTT. Translating it yields CASSFSQGSNSPLHF.

The chain joins TRBV19 to TRBJ1-2, with TRBD1 as a possible D gene (5 bases). Germline values: CDR1 LNHDA, CDR2 SQIVND (reference sequence). CDR3 length: 13 residues. The V end lost 3 bases, the J end lost 6 bases, and 11 bases lay between the germline ends. The CDR3, as DNA: TGTGCCAGTAGTATCTTTACAGGAGATGGCTACACCTTC. It codes for CASSIFTGDGYTF.

Points on this clone: The same CDR3 also results from other DNA sequences found in this sample. The J gene is TRBJ1-1, the V gene TRBV9; D is undetermined. V lost 0 bases to trimming and J lost 7 bases, with 7 bases between them. Germline lookup yields CDR1 SGDLS and CDR2 YYNGEE. CDR3 length equals 12 residues. This CDR3 is CASSVAGGEAFF. CDR3 in DNA: TGTGCCAGCAGCGTAGCTGGAGGTGAAGCTTTCTTT.

This rearrangement joins TRBV9 to TRBJ2-5, with TRBD1 matching over 7 bases. Germline assignment: CDR1 SGDLS and CDR2 YYNGEE. Unmatched junction bases numbered 8, after V lost 1 base and J lost 5 bases. The CDR3 runs 15 residues. CDR3: CASSVMGEGAETQYF. CDR3 DNA: TGTGCCAGCAGCGTAATGGGAGAGGGGGCGGAGACCCAGTACTTC.

This chain joins TRBV5-1 and TRBJ2-7, with 7 bases lining up with TRBD1. Germline assignment: CDR1 SGHRS and CDR2 YFSETQ. With 6 bases clipped from V and 2 bases from J, the junction kept 8 bases outside the gene matches. The length of the CDR3 is 14 residues. The CDR3 nucleotides read TGCGCCAGCAACCCGGGACAGCTTACCTACGAGCAGTACTTC. Encoded protein: CASNPGQLTYEQYF.

This chain links TRBV27 with TRBJ1-6; possibly TRBD1 for D (6 bases). Per germline, CDR1 MNHEY and CDR2 SMNVEV (reference sequence). The CDR3 runs to 15 residues. The V end was cut by 2 bases, the J end by 11 bases, with 16 bases between. CDR3 protein: CASSLRAGAMAPLHF. The CDR3 DNA reads TGTGCCAGCAGTTTACGGGCAGGGGCCATGGCACCCCTCCACTTT.